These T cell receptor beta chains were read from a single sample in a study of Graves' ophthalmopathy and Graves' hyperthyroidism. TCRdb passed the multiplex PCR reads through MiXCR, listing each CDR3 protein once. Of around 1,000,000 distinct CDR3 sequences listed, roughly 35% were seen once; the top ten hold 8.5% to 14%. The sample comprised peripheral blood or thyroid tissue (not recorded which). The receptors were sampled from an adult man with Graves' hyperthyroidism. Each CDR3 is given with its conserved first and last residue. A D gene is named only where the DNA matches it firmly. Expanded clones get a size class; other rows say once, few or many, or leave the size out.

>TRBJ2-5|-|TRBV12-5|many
CASGLAVSGQETQYF
TGTGCTAGTGGTTTGGCCGTGAGCGGACAAGAGACCCAGTACTTC
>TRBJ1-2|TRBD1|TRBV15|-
CATNPGQGTDGYTF
TGTGCCACCAACCCGGGACAGGGCACTGATGGCTACACCTTC
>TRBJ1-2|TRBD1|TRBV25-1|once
CASSARPGQGANYGYTF
TGTGCCAGCAGTGCCCGACCGGGACAGGGGGCTAACTATGGCTACACCTTC
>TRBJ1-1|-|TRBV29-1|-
CSAAFGTEAFF
TGCAGCGCCGCTTTTGGCACTGAAGCTTTCTTT
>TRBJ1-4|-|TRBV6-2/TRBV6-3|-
CASHKPGATNEKLFF
TGTGCCAGCCACAAACCGGGAGCAACTAATGAAAAACTGTTTTTT
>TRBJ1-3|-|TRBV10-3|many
CAISRKQGSGNTIYF
TGTGCCATCAGTCGCAAACAAGGATCTGGAAACACCATATATTTT
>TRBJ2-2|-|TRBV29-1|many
CSVEVGPKPGELFF
TGCAGCGTTGAGGTCGGGCCCAAGCCCGGGGAGCTGTTTTTT
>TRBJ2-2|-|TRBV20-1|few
CTLRGHTGELFF
TGCACCCTACGCGGGCACACCGGGGAGCTGTTTTTT
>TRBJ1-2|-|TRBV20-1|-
CSPLQGGNTSGDDGYTF
TGCAGCCCTTTACAGGGTGGGAACACTTCCGGGGACGATGGCTACACCTTC
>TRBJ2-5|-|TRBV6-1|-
CASRAGQQETQYF
TGTGCCAGCAGGGCAGGGCAACAAGAGACCCAGTACTTC
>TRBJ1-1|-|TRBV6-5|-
CASSNTGDAFF
TGTGCCAGCAGCAACACGGGGGATGCTTTCTTT
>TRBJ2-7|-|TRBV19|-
CASSMGTGTYEQYF
TGTGCCAGTAGTATGGGGACCGGAACCTACGAGCAGTACTTC
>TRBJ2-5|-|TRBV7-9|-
CASSFTTGARLTQYF
TGTGCCAGCAGCTTTACCACGGGGGCCCGTTTGACCCAGTACTTC
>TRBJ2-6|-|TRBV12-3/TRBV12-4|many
CASFAGSGANVLTF
TGTGCCAGTTTTGCTGGCTCTGGGGCCAACGTCCTGACTTTC
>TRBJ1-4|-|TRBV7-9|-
CASSPWTSGEKLFF
TGTGCCAGCAGCCCCTGGACTAGCGGGGAAAAACTGTTTTTT
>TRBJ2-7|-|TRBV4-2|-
CASSPWGGRKQYF
TGTGCCAGCAGCCCCTGGGGGGGGCGCAAGCAGTACTTC
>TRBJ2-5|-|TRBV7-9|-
CASSQDVSGLKETQYF
TGTGCCAGCAGCCAAGATGTGTCTGGCCTTAAAGAGACCCAGTACTTC
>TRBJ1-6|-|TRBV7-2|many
CASSRDPQFPLHF
TGTGCCAGCAGCAGGGACCCACAGTTCCCCCTCCACTTT
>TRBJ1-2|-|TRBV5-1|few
CASSLATLSRGYGYTF
TGCGCCAGCAGCTTGGCCACGTTAAGCCGAGGGTATGGCTACACCTTC
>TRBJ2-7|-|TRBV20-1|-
CSARAIRRDFSYEQYF
TGCAGTGCTAGAGCAATTAGACGGGACTTTTCCTACGAGCAGTACTTC
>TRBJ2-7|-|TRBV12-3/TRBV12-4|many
CASSFTYEQYF
TGTGCCAGCAGCTTCACCTACGAGCAGTACTTC
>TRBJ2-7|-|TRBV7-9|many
CASSQGQYYEQYF
TGTGCCAGCAGCCAAGGACAGTACTACGAGCAGTACTTC
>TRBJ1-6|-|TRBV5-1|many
CASSLISNNSPLHF
TGCGCCAGCAGCTTGATATCGAATAATTCACCCCTCCACTTT
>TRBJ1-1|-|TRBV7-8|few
CASTQTAGYTEAFF
TGTGCCAGCACCCAGACAGCAGGATACACTGAAGCTTTCTTT
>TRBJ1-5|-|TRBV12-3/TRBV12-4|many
CASSLRVQPQHF
TGTGCCAGCAGTTTAAGGGTTCAGCCCCAGCATTTT
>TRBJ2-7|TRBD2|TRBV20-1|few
CSARDLLAGVKEQYF
TGCAGTGCTAGAGATCTACTAGCGGGAGTGAAGGAGCAGTACTTC
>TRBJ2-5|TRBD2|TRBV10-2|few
CASSDPTSGSETQYF
TGCGCCAGCAGTGACCCGACTAGCGGGAGTGAGACCCAGTACTTC
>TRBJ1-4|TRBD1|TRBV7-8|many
CASSSPTGARKKLFF
TGTGCCAGCAGCTCACCGACAGGGGCTCGCAAAAAACTGTTTTTT
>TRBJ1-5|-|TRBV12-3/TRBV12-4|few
CASSLSNIGQPQHF
TGTGCCAGCAGTTTAAGTAACATCGGGCAGCCCCAGCATTTT
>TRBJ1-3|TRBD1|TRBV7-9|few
CASSLPDRGGNTIYF
TGTGCCAGCAGCTTACCGGACAGGGGTGGAAACACCATATATTTT
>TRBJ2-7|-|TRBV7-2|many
CASTARGGLYEQYF
TGTGCCAGCACCGCCCGCGGAGGCCTCTACGAGCAGTACTTC
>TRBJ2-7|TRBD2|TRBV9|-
CASSVRDSGGGSYEQYF
TGTGCCAGCAGCGTCCGAGATAGTGGCGGGGGGTCCTACGAGCAGTACTTC
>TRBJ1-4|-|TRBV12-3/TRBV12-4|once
CASSFGVNGKLFF
TGTGCCAGCAGTTTCGGAGTAAATGGAAAACTGTTTTTT
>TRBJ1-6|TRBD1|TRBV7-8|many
CASRTGGAYNSPLHF
TGTGCCAGCAGAACAGGGGGCGCATATAATTCACCCCTCCACTTT
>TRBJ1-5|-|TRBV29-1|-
CSVEGHSETQHF
TGCAGCGTTGAAGGGCATAGTGAGACCCAGCATTTT
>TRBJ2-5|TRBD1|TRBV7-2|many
CASSKDRGQETQYF
TGTGCCAGCAGCAAGGACAGGGGTCAAGAGACCCAGTACTTC
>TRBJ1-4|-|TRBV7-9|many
CASTRQTNEKLFF
TGTGCCAGCACACGGCAGACGAATGAAAAACTGTTTTTT
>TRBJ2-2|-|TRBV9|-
CASSVDGKYANTGELFF
TGTGCCAGCAGCGTAGACGGGAAATACGCGAACACCGGGGAGCTGTTTTTT
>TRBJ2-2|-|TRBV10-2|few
CASSDPAVNANTGELFF
TGCGCCAGCAGTGACCCCGCAGTAAACGCGAACACCGGGGAGCTGTTTTTT
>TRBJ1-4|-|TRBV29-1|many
CSVEGTVGEKLFF
TGCAGCGTTGAAGGGACAGTGGGGGAAAAACTGTTTTTT
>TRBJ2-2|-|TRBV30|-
CAWTGFYTGELFF
TGTGCCTGGACAGGGTTTTACACCGGGGAGCTGTTTTTT
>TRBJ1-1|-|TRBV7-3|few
CASGDDGYTEAFF
TGTGCCAGCGGAGACGACGGCTACACTGAAGCTTTCTTT
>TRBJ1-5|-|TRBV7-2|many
CASSSRSGPDQPQHF
TGTGCCAGCAGCTCAAGGTCGGGGCCTGATCAGCCCCAGCATTTT
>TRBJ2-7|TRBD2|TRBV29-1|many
CSVAGGEFLTYEQYF
TGCAGCGTCGCTGGGGGGGAATTTCTAACCTACGAGCAGTACTTC
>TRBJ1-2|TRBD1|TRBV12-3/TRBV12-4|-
CASSLFAGGLDYTF
TGTGCCAGCAGTTTATTTGCAGGGGGCTTAGACTACACCTTC
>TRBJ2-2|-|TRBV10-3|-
CAIRDRDTGELFF
TGTGCCATCAGGGACCGGGACACTGGGGAGCTGTTTTTT
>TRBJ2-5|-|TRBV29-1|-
CSVEGGNQETQYF
TGCAGCGTTGAAGGGGGGAACCAAGAGACCCAGTACTTC
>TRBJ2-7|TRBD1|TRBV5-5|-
CASSSTLRGPYEQYF
TGTGCCAGCAGCTCCACATTGAGGGGGCCCTACGAGCAGTACTTC
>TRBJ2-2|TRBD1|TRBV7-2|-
CASSKQGWEPFF
TGTGCCAGCAGCAAACAGGGGTGGGAGCCGTTTTTT
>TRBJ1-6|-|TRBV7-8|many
CASSSPTASSYNSPLHF
TGTGCCAGCAGCTCACCGACAGCCAGCTCCTATAATTCACCCCTCCACTTT
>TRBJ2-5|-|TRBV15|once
CATSGGLGGTQYF
TGTGCCACCAGCGGCGGACTGGGTGGGACCCAGTACTTC
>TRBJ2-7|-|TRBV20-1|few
CSASLQSYEQYF
TGCAGTGCTAGTTTACAGTCCTACGAGCAGTACTTC